These 30 T cell receptor beta chains share one sample of origin, sequenced in a study of response to subunit inactivated influenza vaccine. Each CDR3 protein gets one entry after TCRdb re-called the RT-PCR reads with MiXCR. The sample has about 780,000 distinct CDR3 sequences, less than 20% seen once. The material sequenced was PBMCs from blood, taken around 5 days after vaccination. The receptors originated from a man aged 45-65 years who received an inactivated influenza vaccine.

For this clonotype: An end of the junction differs from the germline gene, which may be a read error. The rearrangement links TRBV9 to TRBJ1-1; 7 bases map to TRBD1. CDR1 is SGDLS, CDR2 YYNGEE, per germline. CDR3 length: 14 residues. CDR3 nucleotides: TGTGCCAGCAGCGAGGGACAGCGGAACACTCAAGCTTTCTTT. Translating it yields CASSEGQRNTQAFF. The full variable domain, in which reference TRBV9 and TRBJ1-1 provide the parts outside the CDR3, is DSGVTQTPKHLITATGQRVTLRCSPRSGDLSVYWYQQSLDQGLQFLIQYYNGEERAKGNILERFSAQQFPDLHSELNLSSLELGDSALYFCASSEGQRNTQAFFGQGTRLTVV.

The V call is TRBV29-1, the J call TRBJ1-2; possible D gene TRBD1, 5 bases. Germline V gives CDR1 SQVTM, CDR2 ANQGSEA. This CDR3 contains 12 residues. Trimming took off 6 bases at V and 7 bases at J, with 15 bases between the two ends. CDR3 amino acids: CSVGSGGGGYTF. CDR3 in DNA: TGCAGCGTGGGGTCGGGGGGAGGTGGCTACACCTTC.

Comments on this clonotype: A junction boundary mismatches the germline segment, possibly from a read error. This rearrangement joins TRBV7-9 to TRBJ2-4; D not resolved. The CDR3 sequence is 12 residues long. Germline values: CDR1 SEHNR, CDR2 FQNEAQ (reference sequence). The CDR3 DNA sequence: TGTGCCAGCAGCTTAACCGAGCCTACCGACCTCTTC. Its translation is CASSLTEPTDLF.

This clonotype appeared a few times. For the CDR3, the DNA is TGTGCCAGCAGCTCCCTGAATACGGGTGTGGGAAAACTGTTTTTT. Translated: CASSSLNTGVGKLFF. The chain is built from TRBV7-2 and TRBJ1-4, with no clear D. The V end was cut by 4 bases, the J end by 10 bases, with 19 bases between. The germline V gene has CDR1 SGHTA and CDR2 FQGNSA. The CDR3 totals 15 residues.

This rearrangement joins TRBV12-3 or TRBV12-4 to TRBJ1-3, with D unclear. V was pared by 5 bases and J by 2 bases, with 10 bases between. There are 14 residues in the CDR3. CDR3: CASSPHGPGNTIYF. Here the CDR3 DNA reads TGTGCCAGCAGTCCCCACGGACCTGGAAACACCATATATTTT.

This clonotype was counted a few times. This rearrangement joins TRBV5-1 to TRBJ2-3, with 12 bases fitting TRBD2. Per the germline V gene, CDR1 is SGHRS and CDR2 is YFSETQ. J was trimmed by 0 bases and V by 5 bases; bases with no gene match: 4. The CDR3 extends over 16 amino acids. The CDR3 here is CASRRTSGASTDTQYF. CDR3 in DNA: TGCGCCAGCAGGCGGACTAGCGGGGCTAGCACAGATACGCAGTATTTT.

This clonotype turned up a few times. The V call is TRBV4-2, the J call TRBJ2-3; D not resolved. The germline CDR1 and CDR2 sequences are LGHNA and YNFKEQ. The CDR3 is 13 amino acids. V lost 6 bases to trimming and J lost 1 base, with 8 bases between them. CDR3 sequence reads: CASRGQGTDTQYF. The DNA of the CDR3 is TGTGCCAGCAGAGGTCAGGGCACAGATACGCAGTATTTT.

This clonotype was seen a few times. The chain employs TRBV29-1 and TRBJ2-1; a weak D match, TRBD1 (6 bases). Germline CDR1 SQVTM, CDR2 ANQGSEA. This CDR3 spans 13 amino acids. Trimming stripped 4 bases from V and 7 bases from J, with 14 bases between. CDR3 protein: CSVGQAGRNEQFF. The CDR3 coding sequence is TGCAGCGTTGGACAGGCGGGTCGGAATGAGCAGTTCTTC.

This clonotype has just a few counts. V is TRBV12-3 or TRBV12-4 and J is TRBJ2-1; TRBD1 or TRBD2 may be the D gene (5 bases each). The ends were cut back, 5 bases at V and 3 bases at J, with 14 bases in the middle. The CDR3 runs 15 residues. The CDR3 loop is CASSPGTTVYNEQFF. DNA of the CDR3: TGTGCCAGCAGTCCCGGGACCACTGTCTACAATGAGCAGTTCTTC.

The table lists this clonotype with many counts. This chain connects TRBV6-2 or TRBV6-3 to TRBJ2-7, with D possibly being TRBD2 (6 bases). Deletions cut 2 bases from V and 4 bases from J, with 15 bases between. This CDR3 is 15 amino acids long. Looked up from germline, CDR1 is MNHEY and CDR2 is SVGEGT. The CDR3, as DNA: TGTGCCAGCAGTTACACGCGGGAAGAGGCTTACGAGCAGTACTTC. Protein product: CASSYTREEAYEQYF.

This chain joins TRBV11-2 and TRBJ2-3; D unresolved. The V and J ends lost 1 base and 6 bases respectively, with 8 bases between them. This CDR3 comprises 13 residues. The germline CDR1 and CDR2 sequences are SGHAT and FQNNGV. CDR3: CASSLGDFDTQYF. CDR3 bases: TGTGCCAGCAGCTTAGGGGATTTCGATACGCAGTATTTT.

This rearrangement joins TRBV5-4 to TRBJ1-2, with D uncertain. This CDR3 spans 13 amino acids. CDR1 SGHNT and CDR2 YYREEE come from the germline V gene (reference sequence). The germline V and J ends were trimmed by 0 bases and 7 bases, with 10 bases remaining between them. In DNA form, the CDR3 reads TGTGCCAGCAGCTTGGCCTCGTCGGTTGGCTACACCTTC. This translates into CASSLASSVGYTF.

This clonotype was seen a few times. The chain links TRBV9 to TRBJ2-5; either TRBD1 or TRBD2 may fit D (5 bases each). The CDR3 contains 16 residues. Germline loops: CDR1 SGDLS, CDR2 YYNGEE. Trimming pared 4 bases from V and 1 base from J, leaving 17 bases between. The CDR3 DNA follows: TGTGCCAGCAGCCCTTATGGGGGATTCGGCCAAGAGACCCAGTACTTC. Protein product: CASSPYGGFGQETQYF.

This clonotype was seen more than once but under ten times. This chain connects TRBV7-2 to TRBJ2-1; D tentatively reads TRBD1 or TRBD2 (5 bases each). V was cut by 5 bases and J by 7 bases, with 18 bases left in between. In germline, CDR1 is SGHTA, CDR2 FQGNSA. The CDR3 sequence is 15 residues long. The CDR3 sequence is CASSTTGPLRNEQFF. The CDR3 bases are TGTGCCAGCAGCACCACGGGGCCCCTTCGTAATGAGCAGTTCTTC.

The chain has TRBV20-1 and TRBJ2-3, with D possibly matching TRBD1 (8 bases). V lost 6 bases and J 4 bases, leaving 17 bases between the germline ends. CDR3 length: 14 amino acids. Germline CDR1 is DFQATT and CDR2 is SNEGSKA (reference sequence). The CDR3 spells CSAIQGGRPDTQYF. DNA of the CDR3: TGCAGTGCCATACAGGGGGGGAGGCCAGATACGCAGTATTTT.

The chain employs TRBV15 and TRBJ2-3; D may be TRBD2 (7 bases). The germline CDR1 and CDR2 sequences are LNHNV and YYDKDF (reference sequence). This CDR3 has 18 amino acids. V shed 0 bases and J shed 2 bases, with 18 bases lying between them. The CDR3 loop reads CATSRDRPWRGPTDTQYF. The CDR3 nucleotides read TGTGCCACCAGCAGAGATCGTCCATGGCGGGGGCCCACAGATACGCAGTATTTT.

The chain has TRBV10-3 and TRBJ2-3; TRBD2 matches 12 bases. The CDR3 loop spans 17 amino acids. The V segment lost 7 bases and the J segment 2 bases; nucleotides outside the gene matches: 10. The germline CDR1 and CDR2 sequences are ENHRY and SYGVKD. CDR3 in amino acids: CAITPTLAGGTTDTQYF. CDR3 sequence (DNA): TGTGCCATCACCCCAACCCTAGCGGGGGGGACCACAGATACGCAGTATTTT.

The genes are TRBV20-1 and TRBJ2-2; D uncertain. Germline lookup yields CDR1 DFQATT and CDR2 SNEGSKA (reference sequence). The CDR3 spans 13 residues. The V gene lost 5 bases and the J gene lost 1 base, with 8 bases spanning the gap. In DNA form, the CDR3 reads TGCAGTGCTTCCGACGGGAACACCGGGGAGCTGTTTTTT. Protein sequence: CSASDGNTGELFF.

This clonotype appeared many times. The gene calls are TRBV5-1 and TRBJ2-7, with 9 nucleotides matching TRBD1. Per germline, CDR1 SGHRS and CDR2 YFSETQ. The CDR3 sequence is 15 residues long. The V gene end was trimmed by 6 bases and the J gene end by 6 bases; junction bases not matched to a gene: 13. CDR3 sequence (DNA): TGCGCCAGCACCTTAGGGACAGGGATCTTCTCCGAGCAGTACTTC. It codes for CASTLGTGIFSEQYF.

The rearrangement uses TRBV9 and TRBJ2-7; D ambiguous. The germline V and J ends were trimmed by 0 bases and 0 bases, with 10 bases remaining between them. Germline CDR1 is SGDLS and CDR2 is YYNGEE. The CDR3 has 15 residues. The CDR3 nucleotides are TGTGCCAGCAGCGTAGCTGCAGGCGGCTCCTACGAGCAGTACTTC. This sequence encodes CASSVAAGGSYEQYF.

This chain joins TRBV12-3 or TRBV12-4 and TRBJ1-6; 7 bases agree with TRBD1. The CDR3 contains 17 residues. The V gene end was trimmed by 6 bases and the J gene end by 5 bases; junction bases not matched to a gene: 13. CDR3 in amino acids: CASSGSQTGLNNSPLHF. CDR3 bases: TGTGCCAGCAGCGGCTCCCAGACAGGGTTGAATAATTCACCCCTCCACTTT.

This chain links TRBV5-1 with TRBJ2-3; 10 bases are a match to TRBD2. V lost 4 bases, J lost 1 base, and 18 bases stayed unmatched. CDR1 is SGHRS and CDR2 is YFSETQ in the germline V gene. This CDR3 comprises 20 residues. The CDR3 sequence: CASSRSGLERLAGGTDTQYF. CDR3 DNA sequence: TGCGCCAGCAGCCGGAGTGGGTTAGAGCGTCTAGCGGGGGGCACAGATACGCAGTATTTT.

This clonotype was detected only a few times. The chain recombines TRBV5-6 with TRBJ2-1; D unresolved. V lost 2 bases and J lost 4, with 13 bases in between. The CDR3 runs to 15 residues. CDR1 is SGHDT and CDR2 is YYEEEE in the germline V gene. The CDR3 region has the DNA TGTGCCAGCAGCTTCATTGGTAGCAGGTACAATGAGCAGTTCTTC. Translating gives CASSFIGSRYNEQFF.

This clonotype turned up a few times. This chain uses TRBV7-3 with TRBJ2-1, with TRBD2 as a possible D gene (6 bases). CDR1 and CDR2 from the germline V gene are SGHTA and FQGTGA. Trimming cost V 5 bases and J 9 bases, with 20 bases left between them. The CDR3 has 15 residues. The CDR3 DNA reads as TGTGCCAGCAGCCCCTCGGCGGGGCCCATGGGTGAGCAGTTCTTC. Translating it yields CASSPSAGPMGEQFF.

This rearrangement joins TRBV7-3 to TRBJ2-3; D unresolved. The germline V and J ends were trimmed by 1 base and 10 bases, with 6 bases remaining between them. Germline assignment: CDR1 SGHTA and CDR2 FQGTGA. The CDR3 has 11 residues. CDR3 amino acids: CASSLSPSQYF. CDR3 coding DNA: TGTGCCAGCAGCTTAAGTCCCTCGCAGTATTTT.

This rearrangement joins TRBV20-1 to TRBJ1-5, with D possibly matching TRBD1 (6 bases). There are 16 residues in the CDR3. Germline-derived CDR1 and CDR2 are DFQATT and SNEGSKA (reference sequence). The V gene lost 4 bases and the J gene lost 3 bases, with 19 bases spanning the gap. The CDR3 coding sequence is TGCAGTGCTAAGGCGGGGGCCGGGGGTACCAATCAGCCCCAGCATTTT. This sequence encodes CSAKAGAGGTNQPQHF.

This clonotype was seen once. A much more abundant neighbour one base away suggests this may be a read error. The chain links TRBV7-9 to TRBJ2-1; TRBD2 aligns across 7 bases. This CDR3 region has 16 residues. The germline V gene encodes CDR1 SEHNR and CDR2 FQNEAQ (reference sequence). CDR3: CASTFEWGGPYNVQFF. In DNA form, the CDR3 reads TGTGCCAGCACCTTCGAATGGGGAGGGCCATACAATGTGCAGTTCTTC.

This clonotype was recorded a few times. This sequence joins TRBV6-2 or TRBV6-3 and TRBJ2-7; 8 bases fit TRBD1. This CDR3 is 17 amino acids long. Trimming removed 2 bases from V and 0 bases from J; junction bases left unmatched: 9. Germline V gives CDR1 MNHEY, CDR2 SVGEGT. The CDR3 DNA reads TGTGCCAGCAGTTACCCGTCACAGGGGGTCCGCTCCTACGAGCAGTACTTC. Its protein product is CASSYPSQGVRSYEQYF.

The rearrangement uses TRBV5-6 and TRBJ2-3; 10 bases line up with TRBD2. This CDR3 spans 14 amino acids. Trimming cost V 3 bases and J 6 bases; bases outside gene matches: 4. Per the germline V gene, CDR1 is SGHDT and CDR2 is YYEEEE. CDR3 sequence (DNA): TGTGCCAGCAGCTCCGGGACTAGCGTTGATACGCAGTATTTT. Protein sequence: CASSSGTSVDTQYF.

The CDR3 spells CASSPLGGGGRIDEQFF. In DNA, the CDR3 is TGTGCCAGCAGCCCCCTCGGAGGTGGCGGGAGAATCGATGAGCAGTTCTTC. The genes are TRBV7-3 and TRBJ2-1; 7 bases line up with TRBD2. CDR1 and CDR2 (germline): SGHTA, FQGTGA. Trimming took 5 bases from V and 8 from J; bases not matched to a gene: 18. The CDR3 loop spans 17 amino acids.